These 10 T cell receptor beta chains came from one sample sequenced in a study of T cell responses to AZD1222 COVID-19 vaccine. Sequencing used immunoSEQ multiplex PCR; TCRdb keeps in-frame clones, though not all of them. The data hold about 180,000 clones, with roughly 88% observed a single time. This sample comprised peripheral blood, obtained on day 0 of AZD1222 vaccination. These receptors were collected from an adult in good health.

This chain uses TRBV28 with TRBJ2-7; D ambiguous. Trimming took off 3 bases at V and 3 bases at J, with 12 bases between the two ends. The CDR3 is 14 residues long. Germline values: CDR1 MDHEN, CDR2 SYDVKM. CDR3 nucleotide sequence: TGTGCCAGCAGTTTCCCACCAGGAGACTACGAGCAGTACTTC. Its protein product is CASSFPPGDYEQYF.

The chain is built from TRBV7-6 and TRBJ1-1, with D tentatively TRBD1 (5 bases). The germline V gene has CDR1 SGHVS and CDR2 FNYEAQ. This CDR3 comprises 15 residues. Trimming left V 2 bases short and J 4 bases short, with 14 bases between. CDR3 nucleotide sequence: TGTGCCAGCAGCTTATCGGCAGGGCAGGGCACTGAAGCTTTCTTT. This gives the protein CASSLSAGQGTEAFF.

V gene TRBV11-2 combines with J gene TRBJ2-3, with 9 nucleotides matching TRBD2. This CDR3 has 15 residues. CDR1 and CDR2 from the germline V gene are SGHAT and FQNNGV. Trimming removed 0 bases from V and 7 bases from J; junction bases left unmatched: 5. The CDR3 nucleotides read TGTGCCAGCAGCTTAGAGGCGGGAGGGAGGAATACGCAGTATTTT. Amino acid sequence: CASSLEAGGRNTQYF.

A word on this clone: The same CDR3 can be traced to other DNA sequences in this sample. This chain connects TRBV5-1 to TRBJ1-5, with no clear D. Germline CDR1 is SGHRS and CDR2 is YFSETQ. The V end lost 0 bases, the J end lost 2 bases, and 9 bases lay between the germline ends. The CDR3 length is 15 residues. The CDR3 nucleotides are TGCGCCAGCAGCTTGGATGGTCAAGGCAATCAGCCCCAGCATTTT. As protein: CASSLDGQGNQPQHF.

In DNA form, the CDR3 reads TGTGCCAGCGCCGGGACAGCCCTCTACGAGCAGTACTTC. Protein: CASAGTALYEQYF. The genes are TRBV14 and TRBJ2-7, with TRBD1 identical over 7 bases. CDR3 length equals 13 residues. The germline CDR1 and CDR2 sequences are SGHDN and FVKESK. Losses at the gene ends were 8 bases for V and 3 bases for J; bases not matched to a gene: 7.

The chain uses TRBV10-3 and TRBJ2-1; 13 bases are shared with TRBD2. Germline V lookup: CDR1 ENHRY, CDR2 SYGVKD. With V trimmed by 6 bases and J by 7 bases, 6 bases remained unmatched. The CDR3 contains 15 residues. Here the CDR3 reads CAIRSTSGRSNEQFF. The CDR3 nucleotides are TGTGCCATCAGATCGACTAGCGGGAGGTCTAATGAGCAGTTCTTC.

The rearrangement joins TRBV9 to TRBJ2-7; 9 bases match TRBD1. Germline values: CDR1 SGDLS, CDR2 YYNGEE. V was pared by 2 bases and J by 4 bases, with 7 bases of the junction left unmatched. The CDR3 totals 15 residues. CDR3 region: CASSVNPGQGYEQYF. The CDR3, as DNA: TGTGCCAGCAGCGTTAATCCGGGACAGGGTTACGAGCAGTACTTC.

The chain couples TRBV19 to TRBJ1-5, with D possibly being TRBD1 (6 bases). The CDR3 sequence is 17 residues long. V was cut by 0 bases and J by 2 bases, with 14 bases left in between. CDR1 is LNHDA and CDR2 is SQIVND in the germline V gene (reference sequence). The CDR3 reads CASSIDEGGLGNQPQHF. The CDR3 bases are TGTGCCAGTAGTATAGATGAGGGGGGTTTGGGCAATCAGCCCCAGCATTTT. The variable domain in full, completed from reference TRBV19 and TRBJ1-5, reads DGGITQSPKYLFRKEGQNVTLSCEQNLNHDAMYWYRQDPGQGLRLIYYSQIVNDFQKGDIAEGYSVSREKKESFPLTVTSAQKNPTAFYLCASSIDEGGLGNQPQHFGDGTRLSIL.

The V and J genes are TRBV12-3 or TRBV12-4 and TRBJ1-2; D remains unclear. The CDR3 consists of 11 residues. Trimming removed 8 bases at V and 5 bases at J, with 9 bases between. CDR3 coding DNA: TGTGCCAGCGCAGGAGGGTATGGCTACACCTTC. It specifies CASAGGYGYTF.

The chain links TRBV2 to TRBJ2-1; 8 nucleotides line up with TRBD2. The CDR3 has 14 residues. V shed 8 bases and J 4 bases; nucleotides not matched to a gene: 7. The V gene's germline CDR1 is SNHLY and CDR2 FYNNEI. The CDR3 region has the DNA TGTGCCAGCCTCTTTGCGGGGGGTTACAATGAGCAGTTCTTC. Its protein product is CASLFAGGYNEQFF.